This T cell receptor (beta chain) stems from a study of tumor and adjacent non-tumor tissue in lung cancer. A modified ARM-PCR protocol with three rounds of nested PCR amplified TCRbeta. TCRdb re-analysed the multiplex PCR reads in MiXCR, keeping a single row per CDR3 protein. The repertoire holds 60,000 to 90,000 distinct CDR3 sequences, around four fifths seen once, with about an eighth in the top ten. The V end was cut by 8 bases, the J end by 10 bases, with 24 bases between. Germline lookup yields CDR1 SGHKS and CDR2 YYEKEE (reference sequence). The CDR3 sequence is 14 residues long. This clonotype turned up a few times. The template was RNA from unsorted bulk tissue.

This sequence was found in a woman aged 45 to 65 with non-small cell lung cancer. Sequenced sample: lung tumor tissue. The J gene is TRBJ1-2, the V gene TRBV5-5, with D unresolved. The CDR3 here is CASSRSGRASDYTF. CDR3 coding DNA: TGTGCCAGTAGCCGAAGCGGACGGGCTTCGGACTACACCTTC.